The 21 T cell receptor beta chains listed next were all sequenced from one sample in a study of cytomegalovirus exposure and HLA in healthy donors. The PCR used 60 Vbeta and 13 Jbeta primers. The protocol was immunoSEQ multiplex PCR, while the TCRdb copy is restricted to in-frame clones and leaves out a portion. The sample contains more than 100,000 clones, 80% to 85% of which appear only once. The specimen sequenced was PBMCs. The receptors stem from a woman in her forties or fifties in good health and CMV-seropositive.

This clone was counted a few times. The chain joins TRBV5-1 to TRBJ2-6, with D possibly being TRBD1 (5 bases). The germline CDR1 and CDR2 sequences are SGHRS and YFSETQ. This CDR3 spans 15 amino acids. Trimming took 1 base from V and 0 from J, leaving 5 bases between them. CDR3 residues: CASSLRGSGANVLTF. In DNA, the CDR3 is TGCGCCAGCAGCTTGAGGGGCTCTGGGGCCAACGTCCTGACTTTC. Drawing the rest from reference TRBV5-1 and TRBJ2-6, the complete variable domain is KAGVTQTPRYLIKTRGQQVTLSCSPISGHRSVSWYQQTPGQGLQFLFEYFSETQRNKGNFPGRFSGRQFSNSRSEMNVSTLELGDSALYLCASSLRGSGANVLTFGAGSRLTVL.

V and J are TRBV4-2 and TRBJ1-1; 9 nucleotides line up with TRBD1. There are 16 residues in the CDR3. Germline V gene lookup returns CDR1 LGHNA and CDR2 YNFKEQ. V shed 0 bases, J shed 11 bases, and the junction held 13 bases outside the gene matches. CDR3: CASSQDAGQGKGSAFF. The CDR3 nucleotides read TGTGCCAGCAGCCAAGACGCAGGACAGGGGAAAGGTTCGGCTTTCTTT.

DNA for the CDR3: TGCGCCAGCAGCCGAGGACTAGCGGGAGAGGGGTCCTACGAGCAGTACTTC. Amino acids: CASSRGLAGEGSYEQYF. V usage is TRBV5-1 and J usage is TRBJ2-7, with 13 bases aligning to TRBD2. The V gene's germline CDR1 is SGHRS and CDR2 YFSETQ. V dropped 4 bases and J dropped 1; count of bases not matched to a gene: 8. The CDR3 length is 17 residues.

The chain couples TRBV30 to TRBJ2-7, with 7 bases that match TRBD2. The CDR3 spans 16 residues. Germline CDR1 GTSNPN, CDR2 SVGIG (reference sequence). With 0 bases clipped from V and 7 bases from J, the junction kept 15 bases outside the gene matches. The DNA of the CDR3 is TGTGCCTGGAGTGTACTAGGGGCTAGCGGATCTCGGGAGCAGTACTTC. Translated, it gives CAWSVLGASGSREQYF.

The chain recombines TRBV5-1 with TRBJ1-5, with D perhaps matching TRBD1 (5 bases). V was trimmed by 0 bases and J by 3 bases, leaving 10 bases between them. The CDR3 sequence is 15 residues long. The germline CDR1 and CDR2 sequences are SGHRS and YFSETQ. The CDR3 loop reads CASSLAGHPNQPQHF. The DNA of the CDR3 is TGCGCCAGCAGCTTGGCCGGACACCCCAATCAGCCCCAGCATTTT.

This clone was detected only a few times. The chain links TRBV23-1 to TRBJ1-2; 8 bases agree with TRBD1. TRBV23-1 is an open reading frame, and its role is uncertain. Germline trimming cut 4 bases from V and 4 bases from J; bases unmatched to any gene: 8. The CDR3 covers 15 residues. Here the CDR3 reads CASSPQGARLYGYTF. CDR3 sequence (DNA): TGCGCCAGCAGTCCTCAGGGGGCGCGGCTCTATGGCTACACCTTC.

The V call is TRBV7-9, the J call TRBJ1-4; no definite D call. V was trimmed by 6 bases and J by 4 bases, leaving 15 bases between them. The germline gives CDR1 SEHNR, CDR2 FQNEAQ (reference sequence). There are 15 residues in the CDR3. CDR3 coding DNA: TGTGCCAGCAGTGTAGGTGCAGACTATAATGAAAAACTGTTTTTT. This encodes CASSVGADYNEKLFF.

V is TRBV7-8 and J is TRBJ2-7, with 9 bases identical to TRBD1. Trimming took 5 bases from V and 0 from J; bases not matched to a gene: 8. Germline loops: CDR1 SGHVS, CDR2 FQNEAQ. This CDR3 has 16 residues. CDR3 sequence reads: CASSPRPGQGSYEQYF. CDR3 DNA: TGTGCCAGCAGCCCCCGACCGGGACAGGGCTCCTACGAGCAGTACTTC.

Note on this clone: One end of the junction varies from germline; a read error may be responsible. The J gene is TRBJ1-4, the V gene TRBV5-1, with TRBD1 identical over 7 bases. The length of the CDR3 is 15 residues. The germline V gene has CDR1 SGHRS and CDR2 YFSETQ. CDR3 nucleotides: TGCGCCAGCAGCTTGAACCCAGGGGGTAATGAACAACTGTTTTTT. Translating gives CASSLNPGGNEQLFF.

This clone came up once. The chain joins TRBV9 to TRBJ1-5; 7 bases line up with TRBD1. The germline CDR1 and CDR2 sequences are SGDLS and YYNGEE. This CDR3 region has 14 residues. V shed 4 bases, J shed 6 bases, and the junction held 7 bases outside the gene matches. The DNA for the CDR3 is TGTGCCAGCAGCCCAGGGGGAATGGGTCAGCCCCAGCATTTT. As protein: CASSPGGMGQPQHF.

The chain has TRBV12-5 and TRBJ1-1; D ambiguous. V was cut by 1 base and J by 4 bases, with 10 bases left in between. From germline, CDR1 is LGHNT and CDR2 FRNRAP. The CDR3 length is 14 residues. The CDR3 sequence is CASGLEQVVTEAFF. The CDR3 DNA reads TGTGCTAGTGGTTTGGAGCAGGTTGTCACTGAAGCTTTCTTT.

This chain uses TRBV10-3 with TRBJ1-1, with 10 bases matching TRBD1. The CDR3 is 17 residues long. J was trimmed by 6 bases and V by 6 bases; bases with no gene match: 16. Germline V gene lookup returns CDR1 ENHRY and CDR2 SYGVKD. CDR3 in DNA: TGTGCCATCAGAAACCCGGGACAGGGGATTCTTAAGTCTGAAGCTTTCTTT. Amino acid sequence: CAIRNPGQGILKSEAFF.

The gene calls are TRBV27 and TRBJ2-7; 7 bases are a match to TRBD1. Losses at the gene ends were 2 bases for V and 2 bases for J; bases not matched to a gene: 3. The germline V gene has CDR1 MNHEY and CDR2 SMNVEV (reference sequence). The CDR3 consists of 14 residues. The chain's CDR3 is CASSLGQAAYEQYF. The DNA of the CDR3 is TGTGCCAGCAGTTTAGGACAGGCCGCCTACGAGCAGTACTTC.

This chain connects TRBV7-2 to TRBJ2-5; 9 bases align to TRBD2. V lost 4 bases to trimming and J lost 5 bases; unmatched junction nucleotides: 5. Germline loops: CDR1 SGHTA, CDR2 FQGNSA. This CDR3 is 14 amino acids long. This CDR3 reads CASSSGLAAETQYF. The CDR3 DNA reads TGTGCCAGCAGCTCGGGACTAGCCGCGGAGACCCAGTACTTC.

The chain uses TRBV7-6 and TRBJ2-3; the match to TRBD2 covers 7 bases. CDR3 length: 18 amino acids. Germline CDR1 is SGHVS and CDR2 is FNYEAQ. J gave up 3 bases and V 0 bases, and 12 bases lay outside the gene matches. CDR3: CASSLADNSGRGTDTQYF. CDR3 nucleotides: TGTGCCAGCAGCTTAGCCGATAACAGCGGGCGGGGGACAGATACGCAGTATTTT.

The gene calls are TRBV7-8 and TRBJ1-5; TRBD1 matches 7 bases. Trimming at V came to 5 bases and at J to 4 bases, leaving 5 bases not matched to a gene. The CDR3 loop spans 14 amino acids. Germline V gene lookup returns CDR1 SGHVS and CDR2 FQNEAQ. The CDR3 DNA sequence: TGTGCCAGCAGCCCGGGACAGAATAATCAGCCCCAGCATTTT. This codes for CASSPGQNNQPQHF.

This chain uses TRBV15 with TRBJ2-2; no reliable D call. Trimming shortened V by 5 bases and J by 2 bases, and 9 bases separated the two germline ends. CDR3 length: 14 residues. Per germline, CDR1 LNHNV and CDR2 YYDKDF (reference sequence). The CDR3 protein is CATSSRLNTGELFF. In nucleotides, the CDR3 is TGTGCCACCAGCTCCAGACTCAACACCGGGGAGCTGTTTTTT.

The genes are TRBV6-5 and TRBJ2-3; D is possibly TRBD2 (6 bases). Germline-derived CDR1 and CDR2 are MNHEY and SVGAGI. Trimming cost V 4 bases and J 5 bases, with 13 bases left between them. This CDR3 has 14 residues. The CDR3 nucleotides read TGTGCCAGCAGTTCCCCCGGAGGGAGAGATACGCAGTATTTT. This sequence encodes CASSSPGGRDTQYF.

This clone was counted between two and nine times. The chain combines TRBV18 with TRBJ1-1, with a possible D match to TRBD1 (6 bases). CDR3 length equals 14 residues. Trimming stripped 1 base from V and 11 bases from J, with 17 bases between. The germline V gene encodes CDR1 KGHSH and CDR2 LQKENI. The CDR3 nucleotides are TGTGCCAGCTCACCACAGCAGGGTCGAAGGGGGGCTTTCTTT. Protein: CASSPQQGRRGAFF.

V and J are TRBV15 and TRBJ1-2; 7 bases map to TRBD1. Germline assignment: CDR1 LNHNV and CDR2 YYDKDF (reference sequence). This CDR3 is built from 14 residues. Germline trimming cut 2 bases from V and 8 bases from J; bases unmatched to any gene: 8. The CDR3 DNA reads TGTGCCACCAGCAGAACTACAGGGGTGGGGGGCTACACCTTC. Residues: CATSRTTGVGGYTF. Supplemented by reference TRBV15 and TRBJ1-2, the full variable domain reads DAMVIQNPRYQVTQFGKPVTLSCSQTLNHNVMYWYQQKSSQAPKLLFHYYDKDFNNEADTPDNFQSRRPNTSFCFLDIRSPGLGDTAMYLCATSRTTGVGGYTFGSGTRLTVV.

The CDR3 sequence is CASSFRTHLDAEQFF. CDR3 nucleotide sequence: TGCGCCAGCAGCTTCCGGACTCATCTAGACGCTGAGCAGTTCTTC. The V and J genes are TRBV5-1 and TRBJ2-1; TRBD2 might be the D (5 bases). CDR1 is SGHRS and CDR2 is YFSETQ in the germline V gene. V was clipped by 2 bases and J by 9 bases, with 18 bases between them. The CDR3 has 15 amino acids.